This record covers a single TCR beta chain. Its antigen is undetermined. The V end lost 0 bases, the J end lost 10 bases, and 10 bases lay between the germline ends. The CDR3 spans 14 residues. Germline CDR1 is LGHDT and CDR2 is YNNKEL (reference sequence). The sample is drawn from a study of T cell responses to AZD1222 COVID-19 vaccine. Whole-study results and caveats: Most donors were white British and more were female, and clonal diversity was possibly underestimated. Nearly half of spike-specific TCRs reportedly go after variant regions that carry no mutations. Sampling captured repertoires only after the peak T cell response.

Assay: immunoSEQ multiplex PCR; the TCRdb copy retains only in-frame clones and omits some. The data show roughly 140,000 clones, with about 88% seen just once and about 4.5% held by the top ten. The sequenced sample was peripheral blood, obtained on day 0 of AZD1222 vaccination. The origin of this receptor is an adult in good health. The rearrangement joins TRBV3-1 (or the pseudogene TRBV3-2) to TRBJ1-6, with D perhaps TRBD1 (6 bases). CDR3: CASSQEIRGSPLHF. The CDR3, as DNA: TGTGCCAGCAGCCAAGAAATTAGGGGGTCACCCCTCCACTTT.